These 21 T cell receptor beta chains were all obtained from the same sample, sequenced in a study of blood T cell repertoires in COVID-19. Assay used: immunoSEQ multiplex PCR; TCRdb lists only in-frame clones, some missing. The sample includes under 95,000 clones, 75% to 90% of them seen just once. Sequenced: peripheral blood. These receptors were obtained from an elderly woman with acute or convalescent COVID-19.

This chain joins TRBV28 and TRBJ1-1; a weak D match, TRBD1 (5 bases). Germline loops: CDR1 MDHEN, CDR2 SYDVKM. V was pared by 2 bases and J by 4 bases, with 11 bases between. This CDR3 region has 14 residues. Written as DNA, the CDR3 is TGTGCCAGCAGTTTAGGGGGGTGGGTCACTGAAGCTTTCTTT. The encoded protein is CASSLGGWVTEAFF.

This clone appeared a few times. The gene calls are TRBV2 and TRBJ1-3; 11 bases align to TRBD1. The germline gives CDR1 SNHLY, CDR2 FYNNEI. The CDR3 is made up of 15 amino acids. The junction had 9 bases not matched to a gene; V was cut back by 7 bases and J by 7 bases. In DNA form, the CDR3 reads TGTGCCAGCACCCCAGGGACAGGGGGTACGAACACCATATATTTT. The encoded protein is CASTPGTGGTNTIYF.

The chain joins TRBV11-3 to TRBJ2-5; 8 positions agree with TRBD2. The CDR3 totals 17 residues. Germline assignment: CDR1 SGHNT and CDR2 YENEEA. The ends lost 5 bases at V and 2 bases at J; junction bases unmatched: 13. CDR3 in amino acids: CASSPYIGGGIQETQYF. The CDR3 DNA reads as TGTGCCAGCAGCCCCTATATCGGGGGGGGGATACAAGAGACCCAGTACTTC.

The chain links TRBV5-3 to TRBJ1-5; 8 positions match TRBD1. TRBV5-3 has ORF status, its function being uncertain. CDR3 size: 15 residues. Trimming cost V 5 bases and J 4 bases; bases outside gene matches: 8. The CDR3 DNA reads as TGTGCCAGAAGACGACAGGGGCGAGGGAATCAGCCCCAGCATTTT. Its translation is CARRRQGRGNQPQHF.

This clone was recorded once. J is TRBJ1-6 and V is TRBV28; D might be TRBD1 (5 bases). With 5 bases removed from V and 10 bases from J, the gap between germline ends came to 21 bases. Germline CDR1 and CDR2: MDHEN and SYDVKM. This CDR3 region has 16 residues. The chain's CDR3 is CASSPPGGRRRSPLHF. As DNA, the CDR3 is TGTGCCAGCAGTCCCCCCGGGGGTAGGAGAAGATCACCCCTCCACTTT.

V and J are TRBV5-5 and TRBJ1-3; D is possibly TRBD1 (5 bases). V shed 1 base and J shed 2 bases, with 7 bases lying between them. This CDR3 contains 14 residues. Germline CDR1 SGHKS, CDR2 YYEKEE (reference sequence). This chain's CDR3 is CASSLPGTGNTIYF. DNA for the CDR3: TGTGCCAGCAGCTTGCCAGGGACTGGAAACACCATATATTTT.

The rearrangement links TRBV2 to TRBJ2-3, with D perhaps matching TRBD2 (6 bases). V was shortened by 5 bases and J by 4 bases, with 13 bases between the two germline ends. Germline-derived CDR1 and CDR2 are SNHLY and FYNNEI. The CDR3 length is 14 residues. As DNA, the CDR3 is TGTGCCAGCAGTCGGGACTGGCGGGCAGATACGCAGTATTTT. Translation gives CASSRDWRADTQYF.

V usage is TRBV6-5 and J usage is TRBJ1-6; D gene ambiguous. The CDR3 runs 15 residues. Between the trimmed V and J ends, which lost 2 bases and 9 bases, there was a span of 14 bases. Germline V gene lookup returns CDR1 MNHEY and CDR2 SVGAGI. CDR3 in amino acids: CASSYLQTTASPLHF. The CDR3 DNA sequence: TGTGCCAGCAGTTACCTACAGACGACCGCTTCACCCCTCCACTTT.

This clone was picked up a small number of times. The chain joins TRBV3-1 (or the pseudogene TRBV3-2) to TRBJ1-2; D unclear. Germline V gives CDR1 LGHDT, CDR2 YNNKEL (reference sequence). The CDR3 is 13 residues long. Trimming cost V 1 base and J 7 bases, with 10 bases left between them. The CDR3 region is CASSQGRVGGYTF. As DNA, the CDR3 is TGTGCCAGCAGCCAAGGCCGGGTGGGTGGCTACACCTTC.

The rearrangement joins TRBV7-2 to TRBJ2-7, with 7 bases that match TRBD1. This CDR3 contains 13 residues. With 4 bases clipped from V and 3 bases from J, the junction kept 3 bases outside the gene matches. CDR1 SGHTA and CDR2 FQGNSA come from the germline V gene. The CDR3 loop reads CASSSTGLYEQYF. The DNA of the CDR3 is TGTGCCAGCAGCTCGACAGGGCTCTACGAGCAGTACTTC.

This chain joins TRBV14 and TRBJ2-3; a weak D match, TRBD1 (6 bases). CDR1 and CDR2 from the germline V gene are SGHDN and FVKESK. The CDR3 sequence is 13 residues long. V lost 9 bases, J lost 2 bases, and 12 bases lay in between. CDR3 in amino acids: CASSWGPTDTQYF. DNA for the CDR3: TGTGCCAGTTCCTGGGGGCCCACAGATACGCAGTATTTT.

The CDR3 region is CASSLLGSANTGELFF. The DNA of the CDR3 is TGTGCCAGCAGCTTGCTCGGCAGCGCCAACACCGGGGAGCTGTTTTTT. The chain uses TRBV5-6 and TRBJ2-2; D not resolved. Germline V gene sequence: CDR1 SGHDT, CDR2 YYEEEE. V lost 1 base to trimming and J lost 2 bases, with 12 bases between them. The CDR3 is 16 residues long.

This sequence joins TRBV3-1 (or the pseudogene TRBV3-2) and TRBJ1-5, with 10 nucleotides matching TRBD1. There are 17 residues in the CDR3. Trimming removed 3 bases from V and 6 bases from J; junction bases left unmatched: 11. Germline V gene data show CDR1 as LGHDT and CDR2 as YNNKEL (reference sequence). The CDR3 bases are TGTGCCAGCAGCCAGACCGTCGGGACAGGGGCAAGTCAGCCCCAGCATTTT. The encoded protein is CASSQTVGTGASQPQHF.

This clone was seen once. The chain uses TRBV20-1 and TRBJ1-2; 9 bases fit TRBD1. V lost 6 bases, J lost 7 bases, and 12 bases stayed unmatched. The CDR3 totals 14 residues. Germline-derived CDR1 and CDR2 are DFQATT and SNEGSKA (reference sequence). The CDR3 nucleotides are TGCAGTGCAAGTTCCGGGACAGGGTGGGGTGGCTACACCTTC. Translating it yields CSASSGTGWGGYTF.

The gene calls are TRBV25-1 and TRBJ1-1; maybe TRBD1 (5 bases). CDR1 and CDR2 (germline): MGHDK, SYGVNS. The CDR3 has 15 amino acids. The V end lost 5 bases, the J end lost 1 base, and 14 bases lay between the germline ends. CDR3 bases: TGTGCCAGCAGTCGAGGGGAGGCAGGGAACACTGAAGCTTTCTTT. It yields the protein CASSRGEAGNTEAFF.

This rearrangement joins TRBV7-3 to TRBJ2-1, with unresolved D. V was trimmed by 2 bases and J by 8 bases, leaving 16 bases between them. CDR3 length: 15 amino acids. The V gene's germline CDR1 is SGHTA and CDR2 FQGTGA. Here the CDR3 DNA reads TGTGCCAGCAGCTTATTTGGCAGGCCCGACGATGAGCAGTTCTTC. This encodes CASSLFGRPDDEQFF.

This clone has a single count. V usage is TRBV6-1 and J usage is TRBJ1-4, with D perhaps matching TRBD1 (6 bases). CDR1 and CDR2 (germline): MNHNS, SASEGT. This CDR3 is built from 15 residues. The V end was cut by 0 bases, the J end by 5 bases, with 10 bases between. DNA for the CDR3: TGTGCCAGCAGTGAAGCAAGGGGGGGGAATGAAAAACTGTTTTTT. Translation gives CASSEARGGNEKLFF.

The CDR3 DNA is TGTGCCAGCAGCTTGGGCAGACCAACTAATGAAAAACTGTTTTTT. Translating it yields CASSLGRPTNEKLFF. This rearrangement joins TRBV7-8 to TRBJ1-4, with D unclear. Germline CDR1 reads SGHVS; CDR2 reads FQNEAQ. Trimming cost V 3 bases and J 0 bases, with 8 bases left between them. The CDR3 sequence is 15 residues long.

The chain is built from TRBV25-1 and TRBJ2-3, with D possibly TRBD2 on 7 matching bases. The V gene lost 3 bases and the J gene lost 0 bases, with 10 bases spanning the gap. Germline V lookup: CDR1 MGHDK, CDR2 SYGVNS. This CDR3 region has 15 residues. The CDR3 loop is CASSDAGASTDTQYF. The CDR3 nucleotides are TGTGCCAGCAGTGACGCGGGGGCGAGCACAGATACGCAGTATTTT.

On this clone: A read error may account for a junction end that differs from germline. The rearrangement links TRBV5-1 to TRBJ2-4, with D possibly being TRBD1 (5 bases). Germline V CDR1 and CDR2: SGHRS, YFSETQ. This CDR3 comprises 16 residues. The CDR3 DNA reads as TGCGCCAGCAGCGTACCACGTTTGGCAGGGAAAAACATTCAGTACTTT. Translated, it gives CASSVPRLAGKNIQYF.

The V call is TRBV7-2, the J call TRBJ1-1; D remains ambiguous. CDR1 SGHTA and CDR2 FQGNSA come from the germline V gene. The CDR3 has 15 residues. V lost 1 base, J lost 1 base, and 10 bases lay in between. The CDR3 DNA reads as TGTGCCAGCAGCTTAGTGGTCAGTGGGAACACTGAAGCTTTCTTT. Its translation is CASSLVVSGNTEAFF.